This passage covers 17 T cell receptor beta chains from one sample sequenced in a study of T cell changes during pregnancy in multiple sclerosis (dated by TCRdb to the late 2010s). Libraries were made using the immunoSEQ multiplex PCR assay. Sourced from immuneACCESS, this table was stored by TCRdb with only in-frame sequences that have V and J called. A share of the clones is absent; for the studies checked, an unresolved V gene accounts for under half, and the remainder has no known explanation. The sample includes around 110,000 clones, with roughly nine tenths observed a single time. In total, the top ten clones hold less than 2% of the sample. Here the sequenced sample was peripheral blood, taken in the third trimester of pregnancy. These TCRs come from a female donor with multiple sclerosis, enrolled in a pregnancy study.

In its sample, this clone was seen a few times. The V call is TRBV2, the J call TRBJ1-5; D not resolved. V shed 8 bases and J shed 5 bases, with 13 bases lying between them. CDR1 and CDR2 (germline): SNHLY, FYNNEI. The CDR3 consists of 13 residues. The CDR3 sequence is CASDLWRDQPQHF. The DNA for the CDR3 is TGTGCCAGCGACCTGTGGAGGGATCAGCCCCAGCATTTT.

The V and J genes are TRBV18 and TRBJ1-5, with 7 bases that match TRBD1. This CDR3 spans 16 amino acids. Germline V gene sequence: CDR1 KGHSH, CDR2 LQKENI. The trim removed 4 bases at V and 0 bases at J, leaving 6 bases unmatched. Written as DNA, the CDR3 is TGTGCCAGCTCACTAGGGGACAGTAATAGCAATCAGCCCCAGCATTTT. Amino acids: CASSLGDSNSNQPQHF. The entire variable domain, with the rest obtained from reference TRBV18 and TRBJ1-5, is as follows: NAGVMQNPRHLVRRRGQEARLRCSPMKGHSHVYWYRQLPEEGLKFMVYLQKENIIDESGMPKERFSAEFPKEGPSILRIQQVVRGDSAAYFCASSLGDSNSNQPQHFGDGTRLSIL.

V is TRBV30 and J is TRBJ2-6; no reliable D call. Looked up from germline, CDR1 is GTSNPN and CDR2 is SVGIG (reference sequence). Trimming removed 2 bases at V and 0 bases at J, with 2 bases between. This CDR3 is 13 amino acids long. The CDR3 loop reads CAWSHSGANVLTF. The CDR3 bases are TGTGCCTGGAGTCACTCTGGGGCCAACGTCCTGACTTTC.

The J gene is TRBJ1-2, the V gene TRBV28; 8 bases are shared with TRBD1. This CDR3 has 15 residues. CDR1 and CDR2 from the germline V gene are MDHEN and SYDVKM. V lost 8 bases and J lost 8; bases outside the gene matches: 16. DNA of the CDR3: TGTGCCAGCTTTACCGAGGACAGGGTACCTGTAGGCTACACCTTC. Translated, it gives CASFTEDRVPVGYTF.

This chain joins TRBV7-2 and TRBJ1-4; possible D gene TRBD1, 6 bases. There are 15 residues in the CDR3. Germline V CDR1 and CDR2: SGHTA, FQGNSA. V lost 5 bases to trimming and J lost 1 base, with 11 bases between them. CDR3 coding DNA: TGTGCCAGCAGCCTTACAGGGATAACTAATGAAAAACTGTTTTTT. This translates into CASSLTGITNEKLFF.

A single count supports this clone. This chain links TRBV19 with TRBJ2-1, with 8 bases fitting TRBD1. CDR3 size: 13 residues. V lost 3 bases, J lost 9 bases, and 4 bases stayed unmatched. The germline V gene encodes CDR1 LNHDA and CDR2 SQIVND (reference sequence). The CDR3, as DNA: TGTGCCAGTAGTATCCGACAGGGGTCTGAGCAGTTCTTC. It codes for CASSIRQGSEQFF.

This chain joins TRBV4-1 and TRBJ2-1; 11 bases line up with TRBD2. J gave up 7 bases and V 3 bases, and 8 bases lay outside the gene matches. Per germline, CDR1 MGHRA and CDR2 YSYEKL. This CDR3 comprises 16 residues. CDR3 protein: CASSQVSGGARNEQFF. The CDR3 nucleotides read TGCGCCAGCAGCCAGGTTAGCGGGGGGGCAAGAAATGAGCAGTTCTTC.

The chain employs TRBV21-1 and TRBJ1-1; whether TRBD1, the table's D call, matches the DNA was not checked. TRBV21-1 is deemed a pseudogene. The CDR3 is 17 residues long. The CDR3 loop reads CASSPTWTGDLNTEAFF. As DNA, the CDR3 is TGTGCCAGCAGCCCGACCTGGACAGGGGACTTGAACACTGAAGCTTTCTTT.

V is TRBV6-1 and J is TRBJ2-3; D is perhaps TRBD2 (6 bases). The CDR3 totals 12 residues. Germline V gives CDR1 MNHNS, CDR2 SASEGT. Trimming pared 8 bases from V and 6 bases from J, leaving 12 bases between. In DNA, the CDR3 is TGTGCCAGCGCTGCCGGAGGGGATACGCAGTATTTT. Protein: CASAAGGDTQYF.

The chain carries TRBV5-6 and TRBJ2-7, with 8 bases fitting TRBD1. The CDR3 is 15 residues long. The V gene end was trimmed by 0 bases and the J gene end by 2 bases; junction bases not matched to a gene: 4. CDR1 is SGHDT, CDR2 YYEEEE, per germline. The CDR3, as DNA: TGTGCCAGCAGCTTGGGGGACAGGCCCCCCTACGAGCAGTACTTC. It translates to CASSLGDRPPYEQYF.

The CDR3 here is CASSIFQGHEKLFF. Written as DNA, the CDR3 is TGTGCCAGTAGTATTTTCCAGGGCCATGAAAAACTGTTTTTT. The chain has TRBV19 and TRBJ1-4; TRBD1 might be the D (5 bases). The germline V gene encodes CDR1 LNHDA and CDR2 SQIVND (reference sequence). Trimming pared 3 bases from V and 6 bases from J, leaving 11 bases between. CDR3 length equals 14 residues.

V gene TRBV9 combines with J gene TRBJ2-1; 10 positions match TRBD2. Germline CDR1 is SGDLS and CDR2 is YYNGEE. The ends lost 3 bases at V and 7 bases at J; junction bases unmatched: 7. This CDR3 is built from 15 residues. This CDR3 reads CASSALAGAENEQFF. The DNA of the CDR3 is TGTGCCAGCAGCGCCCTAGCGGGAGCTGAAAATGAGCAGTTCTTC.

The rearrangement links TRBV5-1 to TRBJ2-1; 11 positions match TRBD2. This CDR3 contains 16 residues. Germline-derived CDR1 and CDR2 are SGHRS and YFSETQ. The V and J ends lost 3 bases and 1 base, in that order; junction bases with no gene match: 3. The CDR3 nucleotides read TGCGCCAGCAGCTCCTTAGCGGGAGGGTCCTACAATGAGCAGTTCTTC. The encoded protein is CASSSLAGGSYNEQFF. The complete variable domain, with remaining parts taken from reference TRBV5-1 and TRBJ2-1, reads KAGVTQTPRYLIKTRGQQVTLSCSPISGHRSVSWYQQTPGQGLQFLFEYFSETQRNKGNFPGRFSGRQFSNSRSEMNVSTLELGDSALYLCASSSLAGGSYNEQFFGPGTRLTVL.

V and J are TRBV28 and TRBJ1-1; TRBD1 agrees at 9 bases. The V segment lost 6 bases and the J segment 4 bases; nucleotides outside the gene matches: 9. Germline V gene lookup returns CDR1 MDHEN and CDR2 SYDVKM. This CDR3 spans 15 amino acids. This CDR3 is CASSVADRGVTEAFF. CDR3 coding DNA: TGTGCCAGCAGCGTCGCTGACAGGGGGGTCACTGAAGCTTTCTTT. Looking up the rest from reference TRBV28 and TRBJ1-1 gives the full variable domain: DVKVTQSSRYLVKRTGEKVFLECVQDMDHENMFWYRQDPGLGLRLIYFSYDVKMKEKGDIPEGYSVSREKKERFSLILESASTNQTSMYLCASSVADRGVTEAFFGQGTRLTVV.

The V gene is TRBV10-3, the J gene TRBJ2-2; 9 bases map to TRBD1. Germline CDR1 and CDR2: ENHRY and SYGVKD. This CDR3 is built from 18 residues. V trimming: 5 bases; J trimming: 3 bases; junction bases outside the gene matches: 13. CDR3 amino acids: CAISSLYPGQGHTGELFF. Here the CDR3 DNA reads TGTGCCATCAGTTCCCTCTACCCGGGACAGGGACACACCGGGGAGCTGTTTTTT.

This chain uses TRBV29-1 with TRBJ2-7, with TRBD2 matching 13 bases. V lost 6 bases to trimming and J lost 0 bases; unmatched junction nucleotides: 8. CDR1 and CDR2 from the germline V gene are SQVTM and ANQGSEA. This CDR3 has 16 residues. The DNA of the CDR3 is TGCAGCGTCTCCGGGACTAGCGGGATGAGCTCCTACGAGCAGTACTTC. It translates to CSVSGTSGMSSYEQYF.

V and J are TRBV19 and TRBJ1-4; no clear D. The CDR3 loop spans 17 amino acids. The germline gives CDR1 LNHDA, CDR2 SQIVND (reference sequence). Trimming stripped 4 bases from V and 0 bases from J, with 15 bases between. In DNA form, the CDR3 reads TGTGCCAGTAGTACAGTACAAAAACCAACAACTAATGAAAAACTGTTTTTT. Its protein is CASSTVQKPTTNEKLFF.